These T cell receptor beta chains were read from a single sample in a study of PD-1 blockade in classical Hodgkin lymphoma. Sequencing used immunoSEQ multiplex PCR; TCRdb keeps in-frame clones, though not all of them. The repertoire includes fewer than 90,000 clones, under 90% of them detected once, and less than 25% sits in the top ten. The starting material was peripheral blood mononuclear cells (PBMCs), obtained at baseline. Receptors were obtained from a human donor with classical Hodgkin lymphoma. The CDR3 runs from the conserved cysteine through the conserved F or W. The D gene is left open where the match is weak. Some rows have no size entry. The others give once, few or many, or a class for an expanded clone.

>.|.|TRBV5-4|TRBJ1-1
TGTGCCAGCAGATCCCAGGGGAGGGACACTGAAGCTTTCTTT
CASRSQGRDTEAFF
>.|.|TRBV30|TRBJ2-2
TGTGCCTCCGACCGAAACACCGGGGAGCTGTTTTTT
CASDRNTGELFF
>.|TRBD1|TRBV4-1|TRBJ2-7
TGCGCCAGCAGTATCACAGGGGACACCTACGAGCAGTACTTC
CASSITGDTYEQYF
>once|.|TRBV7-2|TRBJ2-3
TGTGCCACACAACATGGAGGCGGCAGGGCCACAGATACGCAGTATTTT
CATQHGGGRATDTQYF
>.|TRBD2|TRBV18|TRBJ2-3
TGTGCCAGCTCACCACCTCTAGCGGGAGCCACAGATACGCAGTATTTT
CASSPPLAGATDTQYF
>once|.|TRBV7-9|TRBJ1-1
TGTGCCAGCAGCCCCGGGGGGAACACTGAAGCTTTCTTT
CASSPGGNTEAFF
>.|.|TRBV30|TRBJ2-2
TGTGCCCGCGCCTGGGATACCGGGGAGCTGTTTTTT
CARAWDTGELFF
>.|.|TRBV5-1|TRBJ2-7
TGCGCCAGCAGCTCCCAAAACTACGAGCAGTACTTC
CASSSQNYEQYF
>.|.|TRBV25-1|TRBJ2-3
TGTGCCAGCAGTCCCCAGGGGTTAGATACGCAGTATTTT
CASSPQGLDTQYF
>.|TRBD1|TRBV4-2|TRBJ1-4
TGTGCCAGCAGCCAAGATGGCACAGGGGCTAATGAAAAACTGTTTTTT
CASSQDGTGANEKLFF
>.|TRBD1|TRBV6-4|TRBJ1-2
TGTGCCAGCAGTGAGAGTCTCTGGGACAGGGGGAAGTATGGCTACACCTTC
CASSESLWDRGKYGYTF
>.|TRBD2|TRBV2|TRBJ2-1
TGTGCCAGCGGCGAGCGGGAAGACTCCTACAATGAGCAGTTCTTC
CASGEREDSYNEQFF
>once|.|TRBV5-6|TRBJ2-1
TGTGCCAGCAGCCTACTTGCCAATGAGCAGTTCTTC
CASSLLANEQFF
>.|TRBD2|TRBV7-9|TRBJ2-7
TGTGCCAGCAGCCGCGTAGCGGGAGCGATAGGAGTCGACGAGCAGTACTTC
CASSRVAGAIGVDEQYF
>.|TRBD1|TRBV7-9|TRBJ2-7
TGTGCCAGCAGCTTACTCTGGGATGGGACAGACCACTACGAGCAGTACTTC
CASSLLWDGTDHYEQYF
>.|.|TRBV7-2|TRBJ1-3
TGTGCCAGCAGCTTACCCCCCGTTATCTCTATCGCGGACACCATATATTTT
CASSLPPVISIADTIYF
>.|.|TRBV27|TRBJ2-7
TGTGCCAGCAGTTCCTTATACGAGCAGTACTTC
CASSSLYEQYF
>.|TRBD1|TRBV7-2|TRBJ2-7
TGTGCCAGCAGCGCTAGGGGGAGACAGGGGTACGAGCAGTACTTC
CASSARGRQGYEQYF
>.|TRBD2|TRBV7-9|TRBJ2-7
TGTGCCAGCAGCTTAGTGGCGGGAGTCGAGCAGTACTTC
CASSLVAGVEQYF
>.|.|TRBV28|TRBJ2-3
TGTGCCAGCAGCCCGGTTAGCGACACAGATACGCAGTATTTT
CASSPVSDTDTQYF
>.|.|TRBV4-3|TRBJ2-7
TGCGCCAGCAGCCAAGAGCATGATGGCTACGAGCAGTACTTC
CASSQEHDGYEQYF
>.|TRBD2|TRBV2|TRBJ2-3
TGTGCCAGCAGTGTCCAGCGGGGGGGGGCGGATACGCAGTATTTT
CASSVQRGGADTQYF
>.|.|TRBV30|TRBJ2-1
TGTGCCTGGAGCAGGGGACTCTCCAATGAGCAGTTCTTC
CAWSRGLSNEQFF
>.|.|TRBV6-5|TRBJ1-1
TGTGCCAGCAGTCACTTACAGGGAAACACTGAAGCTTTCTTT
CASSHLQGNTEAFF
>.|.|TRBV5-1|TRBJ2-7
TGCGCCAGCCTGGAGGACACCCACTCCTACGAGCAGTACTTC
CASLEDTHSYEQYF
>.|.|TRBV30|TRBJ1-3
TGTGCCTGGAGAAGGGACCGCTCTGGAAACACCATATATTTT
CAWRRDRSGNTIYF
>few|.|TRBV19|TRBJ1-2
TGTGCCAGTAGTATTAAGATTAACTATGGCTACACCTTC
CASSIKINYGYTF
>.|.|TRBV2|TRBJ2-2
TGTGCCAGCAGTGAAGTCTGGCGGAGCACGAACACCGGGGAGCTGTTTTTT
CASSEVWRSTNTGELFF
>.|.|TRBV28|TRBJ1-5
TGTGCCAGCAGTTTTCCTCAGGTGGTTATGAATCAGCCCCAGCATTTT
CASSFPQVVMNQPQHF
>.|.|TRBV4-2|TRBJ2-3
TGTGCCAGCAGCCAAGATTTAGTAAGCACAGATACGCAGTATTTT
CASSQDLVSTDTQYF
>.|TRBD1|TRBV19|TRBJ2-1
TGTGCCAGTAGTATTCAGGGACAGGGCTACAATGAGCAGTTCTTC
CASSIQGQGYNEQFF
>.|.|TRBV6-6|TRBJ1-1
TGTGCCAGCAGTTACTCGATGGAAGAATTGGCTTTCTTT
CASSYSMEELAFF
>.|.|TRBV28|TRBJ2-7
TGTGCCAGCAGTTTCCAGCCCTACGAGCAGTACTTC
CASSFQPYEQYF
>few|TRBD2|TRBV18|TRBJ2-7
TGTGCCAGCTCACCAAAAGCCGGGACTAGCGGGTCCTCCTACGAGCAGTACTTC
CASSPKAGTSGSSYEQYF
>.|.|TRBV9|TRBJ1-4
TGTGCCAGCAGCGTAGGGGGGCGAGGTAATGAAAAACTGTTTTTT
CASSVGGRGNEKLFF
>.|TRBD2|TRBV19|TRBJ2-1
TGTGCCAGTAGAACCGGGACTAGCGGGAGTGGCGAGCAGTTCTTC
CASRTGTSGSGEQFF
>.|.|TRBV7-9|TRBJ1-1
TGTGCCAGCAGCTTAGTGGCGAACACTGAAGCTTTCTTT
CASSLVANTEAFF
>.|.|TRBV14|TRBJ2-7
TGTGCCAGCAGCCAAGACGGCAGGGGCTCCTACGAGCAGTACTTC
CASSQDGRGSYEQYF
>.|.|TRBV4-1|TRBJ2-5
TGCGCCAGCAGCAGTGGTGGCCTTTGGGAGACCCAGTACTTC
CASSSGGLWETQYF
>.|TRBD1|TRBV28|TRBJ2-2
TGTGCCAGCAGGCGACAGGGCTCCACCGGGGAGCTGTTTTTT
CASRRQGSTGELFF
>.|TRBD2|TRBV7-2|TRBJ2-3
TGTGCCAGCAGACTAGCGGGAAGCACAGATACGCAGTATTTT
CASRLAGSTDTQYF
>.|TRBD2|TRBV19|TRBJ2-1
TGTGCCAGTAGCGGGGGACTAGCGGGAAACAATGAGCAGTTCTTC
CASSGGLAGNNEQFF
>.|TRBD1|TRBV5-1|TRBJ1-1
TGCGCCAGCAGCCAGGGACAGGGGGTGGTGAACACTGAAGCTTTCTTT
CASSQGQGVVNTEAFF
>.|.|TRBV6-6|TRBJ2-3
TGTGCCAGCAGTTACTCTATGGTAGCCGGAACAGATACGCAGTATTTT
CASSYSMVAGTDTQYF
>.|.|TRBV13|TRBJ1-1
TGTGCCAGCAGCAAGGGACAAATGTACATGAACACTGAAGCTTTCTTT
CASSKGQMYMNTEAFF
>.|.|TRBV11-1|TRBJ2-3
TGTGCCAGCAGCTCGTGGCGCCCTTCCTTCACAGATACGCAGTATTTT
CASSSWRPSFTDTQYF
>.|TRBD2|TRBV4-2|TRBJ2-7
TGTGCCAGCAGCCAAGATGGGACTAGCGGAGCCTACGAGCAGTACTTC
CASSQDGTSGAYEQYF
>.|.|TRBV5-6|TRBJ2-7
TGTGCCAGCAGCCCTGGGGACTACGAGCAGTACTTC
CASSPGDYEQYF
>.|TRBD1|TRBV6-6|TRBJ2-7
TGTGCCAGCAGGGGGACAGGGAAAAACTACGAGCAGTACTTC
CASRGTGKNYEQYF
>.|.|TRBV4-3|TRBJ2-1
TGCGCCAGCAGCCAAGATAGGGGGGGGGATGAGCAGTTCTTC
CASSQDRGGDEQFF
>.|TRBD2|TRBV12-5|TRBJ2-3
TGTGCTAGTGGTGCCGGGACTAAGAGCACAGATACGCAGTATTTT
CASGAGTKSTDTQYF
>.|.|TRBV14|TRBJ2-3
TGTGCCAGCAGCCCAACGATGGTCTCAGATACGCAGTATTTT
CASSPTMVSDTQYF
>few|.|TRBV6-5|TRBJ2-3
TGCGGCGAGAGGGATACGCAGTATTTT
CGERDTQYF
>once|.|TRBV5-4|TRBJ2-5
TGTGCCAGCAGCTTGGCAGGTGCCCAAGAGACCCAGTACTTC
CASSLAGAQETQYF
>.|TRBD1|TRBV19|TRBJ1-1
TGTGCCAGTAGTATAGGGGACAGATTGAACACTGAAGCTTTCTTT
CASSIGDRLNTEAFF